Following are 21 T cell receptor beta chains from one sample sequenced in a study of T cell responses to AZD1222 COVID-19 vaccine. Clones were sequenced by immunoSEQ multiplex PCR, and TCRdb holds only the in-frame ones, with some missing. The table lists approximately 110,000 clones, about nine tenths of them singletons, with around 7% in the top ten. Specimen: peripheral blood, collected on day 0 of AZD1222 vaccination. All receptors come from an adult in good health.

The CDR3 coding sequence is TGTGCCAGCTCTGGGACAGCAAATTCACCCCTCCACTTT. Protein sequence: CASSGTANSPLHF. The rearrangement links TRBV18 to TRBJ1-6, with TRBD1 matching 7 bases. The germline CDR1 and CDR2 sequences are KGHSH and LQKENI. Losses at the gene ends were 6 bases for V and 7 bases for J; bases not matched to a gene: 3. The CDR3 sequence is 13 residues long.

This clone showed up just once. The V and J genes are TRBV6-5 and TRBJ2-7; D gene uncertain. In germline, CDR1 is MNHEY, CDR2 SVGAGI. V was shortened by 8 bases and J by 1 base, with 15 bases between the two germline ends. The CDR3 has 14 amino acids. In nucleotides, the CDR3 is TGTGCCAGCTCACTCCAGCGTGGTTCCTACGAGCAGTACTTC. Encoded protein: CASSLQRGSYEQYF.

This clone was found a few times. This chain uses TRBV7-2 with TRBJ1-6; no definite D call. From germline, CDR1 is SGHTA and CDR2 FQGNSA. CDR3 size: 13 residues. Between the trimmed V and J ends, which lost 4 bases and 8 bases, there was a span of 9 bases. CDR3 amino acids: CASSSNVDSPLHF. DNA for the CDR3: TGTGCCAGCAGCTCCAATGTGGATTCACCCCTCCACTTT.

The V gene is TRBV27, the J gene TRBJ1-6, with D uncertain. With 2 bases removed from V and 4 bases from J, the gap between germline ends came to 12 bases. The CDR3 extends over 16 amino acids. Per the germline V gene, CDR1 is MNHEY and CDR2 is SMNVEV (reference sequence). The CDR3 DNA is TGTGCCAGCAGTTTAGAAGGCGCGGGTTATAATTCACCCCTCCACTTT. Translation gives CASSLEGAGYNSPLHF.

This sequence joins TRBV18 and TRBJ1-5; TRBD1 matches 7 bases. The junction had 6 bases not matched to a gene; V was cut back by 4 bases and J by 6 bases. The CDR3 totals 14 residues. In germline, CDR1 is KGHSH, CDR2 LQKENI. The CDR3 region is CASSLGTASQPQHF. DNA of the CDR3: TGTGCCAGCTCACTTGGGACAGCTAGTCAGCCCCAGCATTTT.

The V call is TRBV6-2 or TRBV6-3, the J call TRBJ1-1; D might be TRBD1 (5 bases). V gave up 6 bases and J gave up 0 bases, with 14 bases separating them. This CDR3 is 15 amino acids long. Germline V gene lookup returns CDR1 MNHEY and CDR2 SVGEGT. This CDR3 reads CASSRGGSLNTEAFF. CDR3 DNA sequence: TGTGCCAGCAGCCGTGGGGGGAGCTTGAACACTGAAGCTTTCTTT.

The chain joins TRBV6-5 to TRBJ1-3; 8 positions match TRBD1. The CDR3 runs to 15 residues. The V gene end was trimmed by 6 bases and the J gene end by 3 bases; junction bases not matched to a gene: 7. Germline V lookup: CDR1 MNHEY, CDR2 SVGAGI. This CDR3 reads CASRPRTGIGNTIYF. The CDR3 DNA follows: TGTGCCAGCAGACCCAGGACAGGGATTGGAAACACCATATATTTT.

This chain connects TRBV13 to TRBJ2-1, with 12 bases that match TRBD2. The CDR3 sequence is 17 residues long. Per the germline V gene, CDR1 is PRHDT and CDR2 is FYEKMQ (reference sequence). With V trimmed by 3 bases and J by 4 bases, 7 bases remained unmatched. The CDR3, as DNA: TGTGCCAGCAGCTTCACTAGCGGGGGGAACTATTACAATGAGCAGTTCTTC. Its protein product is CASSFTSGGNYYNEQFF.

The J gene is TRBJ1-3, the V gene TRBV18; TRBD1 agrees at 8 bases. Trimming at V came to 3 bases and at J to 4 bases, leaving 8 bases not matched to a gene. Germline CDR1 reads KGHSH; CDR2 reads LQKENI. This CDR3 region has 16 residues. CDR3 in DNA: TGTGCCAGCTCACCTTCGACAGGGGAGTTGGGAAACACCATATATTTT. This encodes CASSPSTGELGNTIYF.

The DNA for the CDR3 is TGTGCCATCAGTGGTGAAATATTCCAGCCCCAGTATTTT. It encodes CAISGEIFQPQYF. The V gene is TRBV10-3, the J gene TRBJ1-5, with unresolved D. The DNA end is a closer match to TRBJ2-3, so the J assignment may be wrong. Germline CDR1 is ENHRY and CDR2 is SYGVKD. This CDR3 contains 13 residues.

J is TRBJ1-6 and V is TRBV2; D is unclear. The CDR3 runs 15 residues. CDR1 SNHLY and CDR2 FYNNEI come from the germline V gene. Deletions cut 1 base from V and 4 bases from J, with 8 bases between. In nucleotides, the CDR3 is TGTGCCAGCAGTGAAGGCTCCGCTTATAATTCACCCCTCCACTTT. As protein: CASSEGSAYNSPLHF.

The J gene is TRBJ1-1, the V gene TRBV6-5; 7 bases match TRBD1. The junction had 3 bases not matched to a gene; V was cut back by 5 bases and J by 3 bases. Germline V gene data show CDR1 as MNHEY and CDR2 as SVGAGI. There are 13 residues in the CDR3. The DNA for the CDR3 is TGTGCCAGCAGTCCCCAGGGGGACACTGAAGCTTTCTTT. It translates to CASSPQGDTEAFF.

As DNA, the CDR3 is TGTGCCAGCCGAGGAGACAGGGTTGGAAATCAGCCCCAGCATTTT. This codes for CASRGDRVGNQPQHF. This chain uses TRBV2 with TRBJ1-5; 7 bases are shared with TRBD1. The CDR3 length is 15 residues. Trimming cost V 8 bases and J 4 bases; bases outside gene matches: 11. The germline V gene encodes CDR1 SNHLY and CDR2 FYNNEI.

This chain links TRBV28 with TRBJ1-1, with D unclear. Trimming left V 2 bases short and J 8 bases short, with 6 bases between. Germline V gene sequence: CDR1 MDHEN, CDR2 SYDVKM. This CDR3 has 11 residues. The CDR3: CASSLRLEAFF. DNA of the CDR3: TGTGCCAGCAGTTTAAGACTAGAAGCTTTCTTT.

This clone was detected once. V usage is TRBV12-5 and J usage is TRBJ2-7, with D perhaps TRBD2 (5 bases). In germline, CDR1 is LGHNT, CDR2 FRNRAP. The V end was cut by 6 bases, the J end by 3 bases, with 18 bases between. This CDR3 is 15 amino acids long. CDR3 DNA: TGTGCTAGTGGACCTCCCCAAGGGAGCGTCTACGAGCAGTACTTC. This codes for CASGPPQGSVYEQYF.

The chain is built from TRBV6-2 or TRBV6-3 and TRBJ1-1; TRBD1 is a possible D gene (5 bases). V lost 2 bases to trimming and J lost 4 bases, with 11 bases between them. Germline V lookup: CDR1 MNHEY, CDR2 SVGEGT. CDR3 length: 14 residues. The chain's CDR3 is CASSYGRGGTEAFF. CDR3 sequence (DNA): TGTGCCAGCAGTTACGGCCGGGGGGGCACTGAAGCTTTCTTT.

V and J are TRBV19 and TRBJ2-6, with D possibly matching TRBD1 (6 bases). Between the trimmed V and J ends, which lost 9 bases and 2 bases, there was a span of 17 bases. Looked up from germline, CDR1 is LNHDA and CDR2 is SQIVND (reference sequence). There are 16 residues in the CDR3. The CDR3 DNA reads TGTGCCAGCTCCGGGACAAGGGGAGCTGGGGCCAACGTCCTGACTTTC. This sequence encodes CASSGTRGAGANVLTF.

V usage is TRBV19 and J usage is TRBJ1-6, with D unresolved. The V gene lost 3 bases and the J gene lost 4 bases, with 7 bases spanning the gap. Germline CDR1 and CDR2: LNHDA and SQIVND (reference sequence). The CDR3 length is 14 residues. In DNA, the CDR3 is TGTGCCAGTAGTATTGAACTTTATAATTCACCCCTCCACTTT. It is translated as CASSIELYNSPLHF. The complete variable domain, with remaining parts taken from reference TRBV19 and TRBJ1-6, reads DGGITQSPKYLFRKEGQNVTLSCEQNLNHDAMYWYRQDPGQGLRLIYYSQIVNDFQKGDIAEGYSVSREKKESFPLTVTSAQKNPTAFYLCASSIELYNSPLHFGNGTRLTVT.

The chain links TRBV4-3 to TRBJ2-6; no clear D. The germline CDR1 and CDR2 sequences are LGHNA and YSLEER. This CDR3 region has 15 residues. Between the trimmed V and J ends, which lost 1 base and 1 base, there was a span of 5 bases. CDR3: CASSQGYSGANVLTF. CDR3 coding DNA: TGCGCCAGCAGCCAAGGGTATTCTGGGGCCAACGTCCTGACTTTC.

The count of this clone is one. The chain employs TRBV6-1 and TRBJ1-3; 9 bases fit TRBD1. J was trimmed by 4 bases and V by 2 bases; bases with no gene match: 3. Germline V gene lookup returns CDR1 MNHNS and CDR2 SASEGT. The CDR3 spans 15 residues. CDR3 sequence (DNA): TGTGCCAGCAGTGAATTCGGGACAGGGGGAAACACCATATATTTT. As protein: CASSEFGTGGNTIYF.

CDR3 in DNA: TGTGCCAGCCGTTACGACACCATTTCACCCCTCCACTTT. This gives the protein CASRYDTISPLHF. The chain has TRBV7-9 and TRBJ1-6, with unresolved D. This CDR3 has 13 amino acids. V lost 8 bases to trimming and J lost 9 bases, with 14 bases between them. Germline assignment: CDR1 SEHNR and CDR2 FQNEAQ (reference sequence).